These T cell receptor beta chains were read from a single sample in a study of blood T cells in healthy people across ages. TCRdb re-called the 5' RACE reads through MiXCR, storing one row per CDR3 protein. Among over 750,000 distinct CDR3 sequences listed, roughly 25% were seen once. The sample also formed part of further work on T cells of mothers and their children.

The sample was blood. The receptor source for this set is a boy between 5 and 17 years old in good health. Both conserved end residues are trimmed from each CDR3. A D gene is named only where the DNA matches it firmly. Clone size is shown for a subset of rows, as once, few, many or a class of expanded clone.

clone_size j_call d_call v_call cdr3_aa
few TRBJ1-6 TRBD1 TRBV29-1 SVGQEDSPLH
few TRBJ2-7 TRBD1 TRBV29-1 SVEDGQGYYEQY
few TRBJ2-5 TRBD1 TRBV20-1 SASGTDQETQY
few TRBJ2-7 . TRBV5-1 ASSPPDSMLGPYEQY
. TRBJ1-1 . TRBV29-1 SVENKGQHTEAF
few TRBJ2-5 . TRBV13 ASSYRNAQETQY
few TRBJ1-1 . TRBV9 ASSEGGGSIGEAF
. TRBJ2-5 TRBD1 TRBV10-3 AISEADREREQY
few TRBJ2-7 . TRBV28 ASSLLWDPLYEQY
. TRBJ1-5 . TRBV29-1 SVGGGDNQPQH
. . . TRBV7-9 ASSPGPGYEQY
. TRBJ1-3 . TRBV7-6 ASSDQSGNTIY
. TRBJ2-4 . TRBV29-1 SVDCREVNTRNIQY
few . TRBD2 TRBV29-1 SVRRGGTEYNEQF
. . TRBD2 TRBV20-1 STRVPLLAGRGYEQY
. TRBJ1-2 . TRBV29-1 SVGGAANSIGYT
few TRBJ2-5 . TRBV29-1 SVILGPKETQY
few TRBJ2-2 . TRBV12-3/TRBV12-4 ASSRMSGELF
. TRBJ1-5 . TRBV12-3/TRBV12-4 ASSILISGVGQPQH
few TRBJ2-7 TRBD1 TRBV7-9 ASSSQGSIYEQY
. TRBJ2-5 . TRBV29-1 SVDDNTQETQY
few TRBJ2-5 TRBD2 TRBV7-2 ASRLAGGGTQY
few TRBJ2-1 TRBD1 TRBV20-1 SAETETGVPYNEQF
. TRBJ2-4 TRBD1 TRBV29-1 SVRAMGQGAKNIQY
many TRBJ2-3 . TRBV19 ASSVAGGFSTDTQY
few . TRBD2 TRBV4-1 ASSETSGATYEQY
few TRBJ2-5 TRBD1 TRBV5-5 ASSILSGGQETQY
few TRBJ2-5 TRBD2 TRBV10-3 AISEKLAGSTQY
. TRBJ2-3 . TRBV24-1 ATSHRDRKADTQY
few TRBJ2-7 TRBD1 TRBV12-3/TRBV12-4 ASSFTGTGVIYEQY
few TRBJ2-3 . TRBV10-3 AISGDYIKERTTHSTDTQY